Listed below are T cell receptor beta chains from one sample, sequenced in a study of cytomegalovirus exposure and HLA in healthy donors. Sequencing used immunoSEQ multiplex PCR; TCRdb keeps in-frame clones, though not all of them. Of some 100,000 clones in the sample, about 79% were seen once. Sequencing was done on a sample of PBMCs. Every receptor here comes from a female donor in good health and CMV-seropositive. CDR3s include the opening cysteine and the closing phenylalanine or tryptophan. D genes are given only for firm matches. Rows may omit the clone size; those that give it use once, few, many or a size class.

cdr3_length j_call d_call v_call clone_size cdr3_aa cdr3_nt
15 TRBJ2-5 TRBD2 TRBV10-3 - CAISSSGGAGETQYF TGTGCCATCAGTAGTAGCGGGGGGGCCGGGGAGACCCAGTACTTC
17 TRBJ2-7 TRBD2 TRBV4-1 - CASSHPGLAVDPYEQYF TGCGCCAGCAGCCATCCGGGACTAGCGGTGGACCCTTACGAGCAGTACTTC
15 TRBJ2-7 - TRBV7-8 - CASSLKSGGSYEQYF TGTGCCAGCAGCTTAAAATCGGGGGGCAGCTACGAGCAGTACTTC
18 TRBJ2-1 - TRBV4-3 - CASSQGHRVLFGQYEQFF TGCGCCAGCAGCCAGGGACACAGGGTTCTCTTTGGACAATATGAGCAGTTCTTC
16 TRBJ2-6 TRBD1 TRBV29-1 once CSATGTVFSGANVLTF TGCAGCGCCACCGGGACAGTGTTCTCTGGGGCCAACGTCCTGACTTTC
14 TRBJ1-5 - TRBV28 few CASTLRGTGQPQHF TGTGCCAGCACCCTTCGGGGGACCGGTCAGCCCCAGCATTTT
14 TRBJ1-2 TRBD1 TRBV27 - CASSFLGQGAGYTF TGTGCCAGCAGTTTCTTGGGACAGGGGGCTGGCTACACCTTC
17 TRBJ1-3 - TRBV5-3 - CARSPPCGRLPGNTIYF TGTGCCAGAAGCCCCCCCTGCGGGAGGTTACCTGGAAACACCATATATTTT
16 TRBJ1-6 - TRBV5-5 - CASSLVAGLPASPLHF TGTGCCAGCAGCTTGGTGGCAGGGCTCCCGGCCTCACCCCTCCACTTT
15 TRBJ2-7 TRBD2 TRBV7-8 - CASSLRTSVSYEQYF TGTGCCAGCAGCTTACGGACTAGCGTCTCCTACGAGCAGTACTTC
12 TRBJ2-1 TRBD2 TRBV2 once CASSGLAGEQFF TGTGCCAGCAGTGGACTAGCGGGCGAGCAGTTCTTC
15 TRBJ2-1 TRBD1 TRBV2 - CASNAGTGHSNEQFF TGTGCCAGCAATGCGGGGACAGGGCATTCCAATGAGCAGTTCTTC
12 TRBJ1-2 - TRBV6-5 - CASSTGLEGYTF TGTGCCAGCAGTACAGGGTTAGAGGGCTACACCTTC
13 TRBJ1-6 - TRBV10-3 - CAISERGNSPLHF TGTGCCATCAGTGAGAGAGGGAATTCACCCCTCCACTTT
16 TRBJ1-2 TRBD1 TRBV5-4 once CASSLEPGQAPYGYTF TGTGCCAGCAGCTTAGAACCGGGACAGGCCCCCTATGGCTACACCTTC
16 TRBJ2-1 TRBD2 TRBV11-3 - CASSLETSGSYNEQFF TGTGCCAGCAGCTTAGAGACTAGCGGGTCGTACAATGAGCAGTTCTTC
16 TRBJ1-3 - TRBV4-3 few CASSQDGSGSGNTIYF TGCGCCAGCAGCCAAGATGGATCAGGCTCTGGAAACACCATATATTTT
15 TRBJ2-7 TRBD1 TRBV10-3 - CAISGGQGVSYEQYF TGTGCCATCAGTGGGGGACAGGGGGTATCCTACGAGCAGTACTTC
13 TRBJ2-3 - TRBV7-7 - CASSPVAGNTQYF TGTGCCAGCAGCCCCGTGGCGGGGAATACGCAGTATTTT